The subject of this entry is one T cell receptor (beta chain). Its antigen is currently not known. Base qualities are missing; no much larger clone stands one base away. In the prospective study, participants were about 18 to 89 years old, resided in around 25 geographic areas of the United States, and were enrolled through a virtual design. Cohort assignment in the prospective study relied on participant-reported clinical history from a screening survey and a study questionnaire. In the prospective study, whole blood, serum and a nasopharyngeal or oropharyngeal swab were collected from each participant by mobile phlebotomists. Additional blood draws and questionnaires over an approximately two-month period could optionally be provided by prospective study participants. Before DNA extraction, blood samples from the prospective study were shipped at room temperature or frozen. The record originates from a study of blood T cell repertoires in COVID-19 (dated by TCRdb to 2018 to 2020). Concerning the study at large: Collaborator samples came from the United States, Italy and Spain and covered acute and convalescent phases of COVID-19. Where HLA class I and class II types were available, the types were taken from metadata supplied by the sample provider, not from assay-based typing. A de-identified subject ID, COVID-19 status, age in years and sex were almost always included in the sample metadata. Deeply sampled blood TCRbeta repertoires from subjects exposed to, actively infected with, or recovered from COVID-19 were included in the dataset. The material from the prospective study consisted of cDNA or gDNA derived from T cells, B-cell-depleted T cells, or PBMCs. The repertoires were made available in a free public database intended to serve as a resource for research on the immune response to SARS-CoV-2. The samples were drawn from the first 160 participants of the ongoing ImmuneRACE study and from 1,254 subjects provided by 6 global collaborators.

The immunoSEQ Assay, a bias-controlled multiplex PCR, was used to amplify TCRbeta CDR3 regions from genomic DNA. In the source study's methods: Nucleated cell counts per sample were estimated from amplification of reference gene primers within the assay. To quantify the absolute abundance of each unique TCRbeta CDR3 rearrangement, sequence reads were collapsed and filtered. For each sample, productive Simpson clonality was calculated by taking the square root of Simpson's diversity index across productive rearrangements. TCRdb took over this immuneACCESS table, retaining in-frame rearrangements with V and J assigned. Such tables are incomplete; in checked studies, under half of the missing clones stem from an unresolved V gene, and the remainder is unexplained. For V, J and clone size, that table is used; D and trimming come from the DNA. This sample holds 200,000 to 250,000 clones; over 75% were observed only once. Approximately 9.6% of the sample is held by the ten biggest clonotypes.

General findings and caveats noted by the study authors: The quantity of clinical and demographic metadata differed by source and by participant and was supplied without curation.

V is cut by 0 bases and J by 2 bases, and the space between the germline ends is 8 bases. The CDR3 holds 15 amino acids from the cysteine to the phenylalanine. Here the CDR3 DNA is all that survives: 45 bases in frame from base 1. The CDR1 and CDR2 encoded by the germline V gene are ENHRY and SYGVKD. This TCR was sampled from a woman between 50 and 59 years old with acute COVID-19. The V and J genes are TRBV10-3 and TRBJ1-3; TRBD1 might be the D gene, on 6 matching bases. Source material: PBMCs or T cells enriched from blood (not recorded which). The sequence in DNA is TGTGCCATCAGTGAGTCGAAGGGGGCTGGAAACACCATATATTTT. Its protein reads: CAISESKGAGNTIYF.